What follows is one TCR beta chain and its context. Its cognate antigen is unknown. Alongside a J-beta primer mix, a sample-barcoded 5' primer served in a second PCR lasting about 7 to 11 cycles. A single record per CDR3 protein comes from TCRdb applying MiXCR to the 5' RACE reads. This table holds around 900,000 distinct CDR3 sequences, roughly half found once. Per germline, CDR1 MGHRA and CDR2 YSYEKL. The CDR3 extends over 15 amino acids. With 4 bases removed from V and 3 bases from J, the gap between germline ends came to 12 bases. The source of the sample is a study of blood T cells in healthy people across ages. General observations from the study: Strongly correlated with naive T cell percentage was TCR beta diversity. Estimated diversity, derived from one million T cells, was regarded as an underestimate. Long-lived donors carried more naive CD4+ cells and greater diversity than aged donors. Unsorted PBMC input precluded a conclusive naive versus antigen-experienced comparison.

Sequenced material: blood. This clonotype was obtained from a woman aged 60 to 75 in good health. The V call is TRBV4-1, the J call TRBJ1-4; TRBD1 is a possible D gene (6 bases). The CDR3 nucleotides are TGCGCCAGCAGCCCTCAGGGGTACGCTAATGAAAAACTGTTTTTT. Its translation is CASSPQGYANEKLFF.